What follows are 16 T cell receptor beta chains derived from one specimen sequenced in a study of OX40 agonist ivuxolimab in advanced cancers. Here immunoSEQ multiplex PCR was the method, and the copy in TCRdb shows in-frame clones only, minus some. The sample yields under 45,000 clones, almost 80% seen once. Sequenced material: CD4+ or CD8+ T cells sorted from blood, taken in a trial of the OX40 agonist ivuxolimab. The receptors were gathered from an adult with an advanced solid tumor such as melanoma, head and neck, liver or kidney cancer.

This clone appeared a single time. The J gene is TRBJ2-7, the V gene TRBV27; D ambiguous. V gave up 4 bases and J gave up 0 bases, with 10 bases separating them. This CDR3 region has 14 residues. The germline V gene encodes CDR1 MNHEY and CDR2 SMNVEV (reference sequence). The CDR3 loop reads CASSSRFDSYEQYF. DNA of the CDR3: TGTGCCAGCAGTTCCCGTTTTGACTCCTACGAGCAGTACTTC.

V is TRBV7-2 and J is TRBJ2-7; D call uncertain. This CDR3 comprises 13 residues. Trimming left V 1 base short and J 3 bases short, with 7 bases between. Germline V gene sequence: CDR1 SGHTA, CDR2 FQGNSA. The CDR3 bases are TGTGCCAGCAGCTTAGAATCCTACTACGAGCAGTACTTC. Protein product: CASSLESYYEQYF.

The chain carries TRBV6-5 and TRBJ2-7, with D unresolved. Trimming removed 3 bases from V and 5 bases from J, with 5 bases in between. Germline V gene data show CDR1 as MNHEY and CDR2 as SVGAGI. The length of the CDR3 is 11 residues. CDR3 protein: CASSYSNEQYF. The CDR3 nucleotides read TGTGCCAGCAGTTATTCCAACGAGCAGTACTTC.

The rearrangement joins TRBV12-5 to TRBJ2-3; 9 bases map to TRBD1. Unmatched junction bases numbered 6, after V lost 6 bases and J lost 2 bases. The CDR3 is 15 residues long. Germline V gene lookup returns CDR1 LGHNT and CDR2 FRNRAP. CDR3 loop: CASGAGTGITDTQYF. For the CDR3, the DNA is TGTGCTAGTGGGGCCGGGACAGGGATCACAGATACGCAGTATTTT.

This chain joins TRBV4-1 and TRBJ2-1; the match to TRBD2 covers 7 bases. V shed 1 base, J shed 3 bases, and the junction held 3 bases outside the gene matches. Germline V gene sequence: CDR1 MGHRA, CDR2 YSYEKL. The CDR3 is made up of 15 amino acids. This CDR3 is CASSQGAGIYNEQFF. The CDR3, as DNA: TGCGCCAGCAGCCAAGGAGCGGGGATCTACAATGAGCAGTTCTTC.

This chain connects TRBV5-1 to TRBJ1-2, with D perhaps matching TRBD1 (5 bases). The V gene lost 5 bases and the J gene lost 4 bases, with 12 bases spanning the gap. The CDR3 runs 13 residues. Germline loops: CDR1 SGHRS, CDR2 YFSETQ. CDR3 region: CASSQDRSYGYTF. In DNA form, the CDR3 reads TGCGCCAGCAGTCAAGACAGATCCTATGGCTACACCTTC. Full variable domain (missing parts from reference TRBV5-1 and TRBJ1-2): KAGVTQTPRYLIKTRGQQVTLSCSPISGHRSVSWYQQTPGQGLQFLFEYFSETQRNKGNFPGRFSGRQFSNSRSEMNVSTLELGDSALYLCASSQDRSYGYTFGSGTRLTVV.

V gene TRBV7-2 combines with J gene TRBJ1-5; D unresolved. Germline-derived CDR1 and CDR2 are SGHTA and FQGNSA. This CDR3 comprises 15 residues. Trimming took 0 bases from V and 0 from J, leaving 6 bases between them. As DNA, the CDR3 is TGTGCCAGCAGCTTAGCACCCGATAGCAATCAGCCCCAGCATTTT. Its protein is CASSLAPDSNQPQHF.

This clone turned up a few times. The chain uses TRBV9 and TRBJ1-1; D is perhaps TRBD1 (5 bases). This CDR3 is 15 amino acids long. The germline V and J ends were trimmed by 4 bases and 6 bases, with 19 bases remaining between them. CDR1 is SGDLS, CDR2 YYNGEE, per germline. The CDR3 region has the DNA TGTGCCAGCAGCCCCCCGTGGGGGGTTCCCCCTGAAGCTTTCTTT. This translates into CASSPPWGVPPEAFF.

This clone was detected ten times or more. The J gene is TRBJ1-3, the V gene TRBV5-1; tentative D call: TRBD1 (5 bases). Germline loops: CDR1 SGHRS, CDR2 YFSETQ. V gave up 0 bases and J gave up 0 bases, with 7 bases separating them. The CDR3 runs 15 residues. This CDR3 is CASSLEGSSGNTIYF. The DNA for the CDR3 is TGCGCCAGCAGCTTGGAGGGGAGCTCTGGAAACACCATATATTTT.

V is TRBV5-5 and J is TRBJ1-1, with D unresolved. Germline CDR1 is SGHKS and CDR2 is YYEKEE (reference sequence). This CDR3 is built from 13 residues. The ends were cut back, 6 bases at V and 3 bases at J, with 12 bases in the middle. CDR3 residues: CASKQGFDTEAFF. CDR3 DNA sequence: TGTGCCAGCAAACAAGGTTTTGACACTGAAGCTTTCTTT.

This clone was seen only a few times. J is TRBJ1-1 and V is TRBV7-2; no reliable D call. CDR3 length: 12 residues. V lost 1 base to trimming and J lost 5 bases, with 5 bases between them. Germline-derived CDR1 and CDR2 are SGHTA and FQGNSA. DNA of the CDR3: TGTGCCAGCAGCTTAGGGGTAACTGAAGCTTTCTTT. This encodes CASSLGVTEAFF.

The chain combines TRBV19 with TRBJ1-1, with D possibly being TRBD1 (6 bases). Trimming took 10 bases from V and 1 from J, leaving 13 bases between them. There are 13 residues in the CDR3. In germline, CDR1 is LNHDA, CDR2 SQIVND (reference sequence). The chain's CDR3 is CATYGTQNTEAFF. The CDR3 DNA reads as TGTGCCACCTACGGGACACAGAACACTGAAGCTTTCTTT.

This clone occurred a few times. V usage is TRBV27 and J usage is TRBJ2-1; tentatively, D is TRBD1 (6 bases). Trimming took 8 bases from V and 0 from J, leaving 14 bases between them. The CDR3 spans 15 residues. Looked up from germline, CDR1 is MNHEY and CDR2 is SMNVEV (reference sequence). CDR3 sequence: CASADQGHSYNEQFF. The CDR3 DNA reads TGTGCCAGCGCGGACCAGGGGCACTCCTACAATGAGCAGTTCTTC.

This sequence joins TRBV7-9 and TRBJ2-1; D is uncertain. CDR1 is SEHNR, CDR2 FQNEAQ, per germline (reference sequence). Trimming pared 3 bases from V and 6 bases from J, leaving 0 bases between. This CDR3 is built from 10 residues. The CDR3, as DNA: TGTGCCAGCAGCTTCAATGAGCAGTTCTTC. Residues: CASSFNEQFF.

This sequence joins TRBV7-9 and TRBJ2-5; TRBD2 might be the D (5 bases). The CDR3 covers 14 residues. Germline-derived CDR1 and CDR2 are SEHNR and FQNEAQ (reference sequence). V was shortened by 1 base and J by 2 bases, with 8 bases between the two germline ends. As DNA, the CDR3 is TGTGCCAGCAGCTTAGTGACTAATCAAGAGACCCAGTACTTC. It translates to CASSLVTNQETQYF.

This clone was seen a single time. The chain has TRBV7-2 and TRBJ2-7; D perhaps matches TRBD2 (5 bases). The CDR3 covers 13 residues. Germline V gene lookup returns CDR1 SGHTA and CDR2 FQGNSA. V was pared by 5 bases and J by 1 base, with 9 bases between. The CDR3 loop is CASSPDLSYEQYF. In DNA, the CDR3 is TGTGCCAGCAGCCCGGACTTATCCTACGAGCAGTACTTC.